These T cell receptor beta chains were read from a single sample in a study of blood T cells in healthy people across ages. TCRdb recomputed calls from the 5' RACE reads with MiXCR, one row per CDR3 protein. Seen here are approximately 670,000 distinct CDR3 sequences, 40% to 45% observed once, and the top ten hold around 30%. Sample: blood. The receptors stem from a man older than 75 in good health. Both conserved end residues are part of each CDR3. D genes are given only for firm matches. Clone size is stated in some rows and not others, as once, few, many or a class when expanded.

TGTGCCAGCCGCCTTGCTACGGGGGTCAATGAGCAGTACTTC | CASRLATGVNEQYF | TRBJ2-5 | . | TRBV7-2 | .
TGCAGGGTGAGCACTGAAGCTTTCTTT | CRVSTEAFF | TRBJ1-1 | . | TRBV20-1 | once
TGTGCCAGCCAGTTGACAGGGGGCGCGAACTATGGCTACACCTTC | CASQLTGGANYGYTF | TRBJ1-2 | TRBD1 | TRBV6-2/TRBV6-3 | .
TGTGCCAGCAGCTCAAGCGCGGGGGCCCACAATGAGCAGTACTTC | CASSSSAGAHNEQYF | TRBJ2-5 | . | TRBV7-2 | .
TGTGCCAGCAGTTACTCGAGGGACAGGGGACTTAGCAATCAGCCCCAGCATTTT | CASSYSRDRGLSNQPQHF | TRBJ1-5 | TRBD1 | TRBV6-2/TRBV6-3 | few
TGTGCCAGCAGAGGCCCCGAGAGCCAAGAGACCCAGTACTTC | CASRGPESQETQYF | TRBJ2-5 | . | TRBV6-6 | many
TGTGCCAGCAGCTTATTAGGGACAGGGCTAGATACGCAGTATTTT | CASSLLGTGLDTQYF | TRBJ2-3 | TRBD1 | TRBV7-9 | .
TGTGCCAGCCTTCGGGGACAGGGGGGTAACTACGAGCAGTACTTC | CASLRGQGGNYEQYF | TRBJ2-7 | TRBD1 | TRBV12-3/TRBV12-4 | .
TGTGCCAGCAGCTTAGCCGGGATGAACATTCAGTACTTC | CASSLAGMNIQYF | TRBJ2-4 | . | TRBV7-9 | .
TGTGCCGCTTCCCCTCTACCCAGCTCCTACGAGCAGTACTTC | CAASPLPSSYEQYF | TRBJ2-7 | . | TRBV6-5 | .
TGCAGTGCTAGAGATAAAGCGGGAGGGCTTTACAATGAGCAGTTCTTC | CSARDKAGGLYNEQFF | TRBJ2-1 | TRBD2 | TRBV20-1 | .
TGTGCCACCAGCAGAGGGGGGCCCACAGGGGTCCGCATAGATACGCAGTATTTT | CATSRGGPTGVRIDTQYF | TRBJ2-3 | TRBD1 | TRBV15 | .
TGTGCCAGCAGCGTCCGTCTAGGAAAACCGGATTACGAGCAGTACTTC | CASSVRLGKPDYEQYF | TRBJ2-7 | . | TRBV6-2/TRBV6-3 | .
TGTGCCAGCAGCCCCCCCTCCGGGGTTGGGTGGGGAAACACTGAAGCTTTCTTT | CASSPPSGVGWGNTEAFF | TRBJ1-1 | . | TRBV12-3/TRBV12-4 | .
TGTGCCAGCAGCCGGGACGGCGGCTATGAGCAGTTCTTC | CASSRDGGYEQFF | TRBJ2-1 | . | TRBV7-2 | few
TGTGCCAGCAGCTGGCGGGGTGTCGGGAATCCCTACGAGCAGTACTTC | CASSWRGVGNPYEQYF | TRBJ2-7 | . | TRBV7-2 | .
TGCAGTGCTAGACCCTTCGGTGGAAGGGCCTACGAGCAGTACTTC | CSARPFGGRAYEQYF | TRBJ2-7 | . | TRBV20-1 | .
TGTGCCAGCAGTGAACGAGGGGAATCCTATGGCTACACCTTC | CASSERGESYGYTF | TRBJ1-2 | . | TRBV6-1 | few
TGCGCCAGCAGCCAAGCTGGGGACTGGGCTTATGGCTACACCTTC | CASSQAGDWAYGYTF | TRBJ1-2 | . | TRBV4-1 | .
TGTGCCAGCAGTTACTCGAGGGCCTCTGGAAACACCATATATTTT | CASSYSRASGNTIYF | TRBJ1-3 | . | TRBV6-2/TRBV6-3 | few
TGTGCCAGCACCAACGCGTGGTGGGGCGGCTCCCTCCACTTT | CASTNAWWGGSLHF | TRBJ1-6 | . | TRBV27 | .
TGCAGCATTGCGGAACTAGCGGGAGAGTACGAGCAGTACTTC | CSIAELAGEYEQYF | TRBJ2-7 | TRBD2 | TRBV29-1 | .
TGTGCCAGCAGCAAAGTTGGGACAGACAACACTGAAGCTTTCTTT | CASSKVGTDNTEAFF | TRBJ1-1 | . | TRBV21-1 | .
TGCGCCAGCAGGTTGAGGTCCGGGACTAGCGGGGAGCAGTTCTTC | CASRLRSGTSGEQFF | TRBJ2-1 | TRBD2 | TRBV5-1 | few
TGTGCCAGCAGTTACCCTGGACTAGCGGGAGGGTTAGATACGCAGTATTTT | CASSYPGLAGGLDTQYF | TRBJ2-3 | TRBD2 | TRBV6-6 | few
TGTGCCAGCACCCCAAGGGGGAATGAGCAGTTCTTC | CASTPRGNEQFF | TRBJ2-1 | . | TRBV6-6 | .
TGCAGTGCTAGAGAACCTTCGACAAGGAGTGAGCAGTTCTTC | CSAREPSTRSEQFF | TRBJ2-1 | . | TRBV20-1 | once
TGCAGTGCTAGAGACCCGGACAGGGGCAAATATTCGTACCAAGAGACCCAGTACTTC | CSARDPDRGKYSYQETQYF | TRBJ2-5 | TRBD1 | TRBV20-1 | .
TGCGCCAGCAGCTTGGACTACAACACCGGGGAGCTGTTTTTT | CASSLDYNTGELFF | TRBJ2-2 | . | TRBV5-1 | .
TGCAGTGCTAGAGGGGGAGCGGGACAGGAAGAGACCCAGTACTTC | CSARGGAGQEETQYF | TRBJ2-5 | . | TRBV20-1 | .
TGTGCCAGTAGTATCCACGGGAATCAGCCCCAGCATTTT | CASSIHGNQPQHF | TRBJ1-5 | . | TRBV19 | few
TGTGCCAGCAGCCTTAGTGGGACCTTCGGTACTAGCGGGAGAGGCAATGAGCAGTTCTTC | CASSLSGTFGTSGRGNEQFF | TRBJ2-1 | TRBD2 | TRBV7-2 | .
TGTGCCAGCAGCGTATCGGGGGGTGGGGTAGCGGACCTATACAATGAGCAGTTCTTC | CASSVSGGGVADLYNEQFF | TRBJ2-1 | TRBD2 | TRBV9 | few
TGTGCCAGCAGCCTAAACAGGGGGCTTCTCGACGAGCAGTACTTC | CASSLNRGLLDEQYF | TRBJ2-7 | TRBD1 | TRBV7-2 | .
TGTGCCACCAGCGCTACGGCGGTAGCCAAAAACATTCAGTACTTC | CATSATAVAKNIQYF | TRBJ2-4 | . | TRBV15 | once
TGTGCCAGCAGCTCGCCTCCGGACTCCAACTCCTACGAGCAGTACTTC | CASSSPPDSNSYEQYF | TRBJ2-7 | . | TRBV7-2 | few
TGCAGTGCTTCCCGACTAACCAGCACAGATACGCAGTATTTT | CSASRLTSTDTQYF | TRBJ2-3 | . | TRBV20-1 | .